The present TCR beta chain was sequenced within a study of CD8+CD57+ T cells in acquired aplastic anemia. Germline assignment: CDR1 DFQATT and CDR2 SNEGSKA (reference sequence). The CDR3 is made up of 13 amino acids. Trimming took off 1 base at V and 10 bases at J, with 16 bases between the two ends. Remarks on this clonotype: Antigen unknown.

Genomic DNA was employed as the template in profiling TCR beta VDJ and CDR3. TCRdb fed the reads into MiXCR, producing one record per CDR3 protein. The sample lists around 250,000 distinct CDR3 sequences; 55% to 65% were seen once. General study results and limits: In common between the patients and the controls were approximately 30 CD8+ CDR3 sequences.

The receptor was derived from a human donor with severe aplastic anemia or a healthy control (not recorded which). The J gene is TRBJ1-1, the V gene TRBV20-1; D remains ambiguous. The source material was sorted CD4+, CD8+, or CD8+CD57+ T cells (not recorded which) from PBMCs. Written as DNA, the CDR3 is TGCAGTGCTAGAGGCGGGTTCGGCGCGGGAGCTTTCTTT. Translated, it gives CSARGGFGAGAFF.